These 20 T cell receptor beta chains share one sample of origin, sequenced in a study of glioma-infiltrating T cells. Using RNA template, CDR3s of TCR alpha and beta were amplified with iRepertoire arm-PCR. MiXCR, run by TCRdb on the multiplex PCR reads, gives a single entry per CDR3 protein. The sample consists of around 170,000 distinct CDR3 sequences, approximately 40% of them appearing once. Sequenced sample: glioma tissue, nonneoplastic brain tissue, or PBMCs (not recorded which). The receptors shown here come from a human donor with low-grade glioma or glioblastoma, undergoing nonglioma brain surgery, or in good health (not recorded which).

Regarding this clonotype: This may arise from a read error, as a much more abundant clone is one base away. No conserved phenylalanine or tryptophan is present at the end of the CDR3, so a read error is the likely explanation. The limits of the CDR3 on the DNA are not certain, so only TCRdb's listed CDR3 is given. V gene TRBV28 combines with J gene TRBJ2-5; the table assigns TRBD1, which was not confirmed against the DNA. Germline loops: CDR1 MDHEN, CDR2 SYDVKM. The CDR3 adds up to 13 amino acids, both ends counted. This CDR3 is CASSLSSRDTRFL.

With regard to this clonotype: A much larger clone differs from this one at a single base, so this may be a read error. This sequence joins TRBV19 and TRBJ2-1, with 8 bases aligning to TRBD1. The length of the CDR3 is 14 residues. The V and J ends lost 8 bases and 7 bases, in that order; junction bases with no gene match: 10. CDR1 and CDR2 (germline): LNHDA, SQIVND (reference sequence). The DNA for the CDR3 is TGTGCCAGTCGGAGGGACAGGACCAAAAATGAGCAGTTCTTC. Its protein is CASRRDRTKNEQFF.

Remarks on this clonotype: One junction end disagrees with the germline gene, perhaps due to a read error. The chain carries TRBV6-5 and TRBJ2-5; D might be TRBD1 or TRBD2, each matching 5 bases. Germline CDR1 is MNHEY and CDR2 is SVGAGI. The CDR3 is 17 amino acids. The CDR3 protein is CASSNSGARGIEETQYF. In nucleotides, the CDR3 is TGTGCCAGCAGTAACTCCGGGGCTAGAGGCATAGAGGAGACCCAGTACTTC.

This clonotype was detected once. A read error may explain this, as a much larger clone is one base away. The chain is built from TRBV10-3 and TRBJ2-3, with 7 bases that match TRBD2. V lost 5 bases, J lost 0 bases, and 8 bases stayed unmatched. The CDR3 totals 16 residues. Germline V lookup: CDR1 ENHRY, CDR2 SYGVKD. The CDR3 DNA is TGTGCCATCAGTACCGGGACTACCGGCAGCACAGATACGCAGTATTTT. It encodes CAISTGTTGSTDTQYF.

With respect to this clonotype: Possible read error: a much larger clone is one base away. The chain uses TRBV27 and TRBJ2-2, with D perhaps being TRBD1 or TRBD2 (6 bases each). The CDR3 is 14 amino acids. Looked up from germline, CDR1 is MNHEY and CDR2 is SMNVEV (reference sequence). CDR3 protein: CDSSYRGQFGELFF. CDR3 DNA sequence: TGTGACAGCAGTTACCGGGGGCAATTCGGGGAGCTGTTTTTT.

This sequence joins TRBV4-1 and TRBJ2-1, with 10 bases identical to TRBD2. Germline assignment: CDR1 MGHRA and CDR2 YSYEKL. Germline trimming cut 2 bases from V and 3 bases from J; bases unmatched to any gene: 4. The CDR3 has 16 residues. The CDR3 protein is CASSQSRTSGYNEQFF. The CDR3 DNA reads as TGCGCCAGCAGCCAATCACGGACTAGCGGCTACAATGAGCAGTTCTTC.

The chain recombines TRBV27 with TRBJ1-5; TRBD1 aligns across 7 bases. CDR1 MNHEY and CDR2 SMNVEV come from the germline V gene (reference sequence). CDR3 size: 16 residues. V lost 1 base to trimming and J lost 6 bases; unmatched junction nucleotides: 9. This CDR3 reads CASSLLGRGKGQPQHF. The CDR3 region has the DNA TGTGCCAGCAGTTTATTGGGCAGGGGGAAGGGTCAGCCCCAGCATTTT.

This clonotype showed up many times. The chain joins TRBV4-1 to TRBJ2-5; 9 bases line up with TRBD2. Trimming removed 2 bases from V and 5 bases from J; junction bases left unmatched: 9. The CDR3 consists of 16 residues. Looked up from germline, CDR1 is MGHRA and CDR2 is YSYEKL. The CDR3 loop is CASSQLAGSGAETQYF. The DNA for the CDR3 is TGCGCCAGCAGCCAACTAGCGGGGTCGGGTGCGGAGACCCAGTACTTC.

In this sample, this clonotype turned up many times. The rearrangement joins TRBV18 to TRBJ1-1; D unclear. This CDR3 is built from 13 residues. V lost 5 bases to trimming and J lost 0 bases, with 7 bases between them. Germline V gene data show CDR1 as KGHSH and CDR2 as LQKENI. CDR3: CASSGELNTEAFF. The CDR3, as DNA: TGTGCCAGCTCAGGGGAGTTGAACACTGAAGCTTTCTTT. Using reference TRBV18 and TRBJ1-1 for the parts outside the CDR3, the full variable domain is NAGVMQNPRHLVRRRGQEARLRCSPMKGHSHVYWYRQLPEEGLKFMVYLQKENIIDESGMPKERFSAEFPKEGPSILRIQQVVRGDSAAYFCASSGELNTEAFFGQGTRLTVV.

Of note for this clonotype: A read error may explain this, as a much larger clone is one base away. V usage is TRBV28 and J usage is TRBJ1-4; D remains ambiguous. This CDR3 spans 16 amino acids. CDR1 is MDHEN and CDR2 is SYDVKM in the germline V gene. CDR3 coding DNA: TGTGCCAGCAGACCACCTGGCAGTGCAACTAATGAAAAACTGTCTTTT. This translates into CASRPPGSATNEKLSF.

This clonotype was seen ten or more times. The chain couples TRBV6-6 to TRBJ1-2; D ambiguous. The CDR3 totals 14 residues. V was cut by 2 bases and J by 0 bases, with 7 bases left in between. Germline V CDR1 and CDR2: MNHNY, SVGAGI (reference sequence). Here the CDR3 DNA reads TGTGCCAGCAGTTACGCAGAAGCTAACTATGGCTACACCTTC. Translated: CASSYAEANYGYTF.

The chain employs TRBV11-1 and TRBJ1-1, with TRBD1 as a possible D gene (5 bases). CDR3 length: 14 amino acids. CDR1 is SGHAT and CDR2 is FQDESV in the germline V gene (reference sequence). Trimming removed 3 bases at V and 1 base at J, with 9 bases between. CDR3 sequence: CASSLGVGNTEAFF. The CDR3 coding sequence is TGTGCCAGCAGCTTGGGGGTGGGGAACACTGAAGCTTTCTTT.

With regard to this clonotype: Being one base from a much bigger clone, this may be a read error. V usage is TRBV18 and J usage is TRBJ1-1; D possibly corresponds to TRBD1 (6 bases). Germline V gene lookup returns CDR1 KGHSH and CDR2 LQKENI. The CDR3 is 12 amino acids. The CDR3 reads CARSPSGEGAFF. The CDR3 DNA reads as TGTGCCAGATCACCCTCAGGGGAGGGAGCTTTCTTT.

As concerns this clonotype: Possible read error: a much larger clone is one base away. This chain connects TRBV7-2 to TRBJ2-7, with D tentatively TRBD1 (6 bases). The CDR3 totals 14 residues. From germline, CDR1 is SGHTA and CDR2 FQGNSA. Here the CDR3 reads CASTLRGITYEQHF. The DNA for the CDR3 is TGTGCCAGCACCCTCAGGGGCATCACCTACGAGCAGCACTTC.

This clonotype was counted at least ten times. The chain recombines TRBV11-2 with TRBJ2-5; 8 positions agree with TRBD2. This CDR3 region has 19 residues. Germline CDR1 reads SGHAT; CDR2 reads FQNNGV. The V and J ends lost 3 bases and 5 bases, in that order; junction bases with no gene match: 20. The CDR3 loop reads CASSLMASGMAGGLETQYF. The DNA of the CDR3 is TGTGCCAGCAGCTTGATGGCGTCGGGGATGGCGGGAGGTTTGGAGACCCAGTACTTC.

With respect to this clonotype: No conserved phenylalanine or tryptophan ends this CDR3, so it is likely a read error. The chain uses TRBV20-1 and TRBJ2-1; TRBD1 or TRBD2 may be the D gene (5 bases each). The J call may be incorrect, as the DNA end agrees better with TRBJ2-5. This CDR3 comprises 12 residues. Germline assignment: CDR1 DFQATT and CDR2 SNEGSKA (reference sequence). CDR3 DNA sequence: TGCAGTGCGACGGGGCTAGACGAGACCCAGTACCTC. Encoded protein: CSATGLDETQYL.

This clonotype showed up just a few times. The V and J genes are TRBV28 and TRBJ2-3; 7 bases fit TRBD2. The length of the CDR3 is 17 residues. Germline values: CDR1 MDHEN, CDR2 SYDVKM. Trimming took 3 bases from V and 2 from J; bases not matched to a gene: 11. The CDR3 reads CASSFPAGVLSTDTQYF. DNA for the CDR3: TGTGCCAGCAGTTTTCCGGCGGGAGTATTATCCACAGATACGCAGTATTTT.

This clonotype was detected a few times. The CDR3 DNA sequence: TGCGCCAGCAGCCAAGAGGGACGGAGCTCCTATAATTCACCCCTCCACTTT. This sequence encodes CASSQEGRSSYNSPLHF. This chain links TRBV4-1 with TRBJ1-6; a weak D match, TRBD1 (5 bases). This CDR3 spans 17 amino acids. Trimming cost V 0 bases and J 0 bases, with 9 bases left between them. CDR1 MGHRA and CDR2 YSYEKL come from the germline V gene.

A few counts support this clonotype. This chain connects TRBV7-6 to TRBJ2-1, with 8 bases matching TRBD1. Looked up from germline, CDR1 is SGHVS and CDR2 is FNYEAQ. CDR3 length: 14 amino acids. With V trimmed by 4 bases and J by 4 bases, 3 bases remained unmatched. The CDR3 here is CASSSGGVYNEQFF. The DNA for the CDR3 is TGTGCCAGCAGCTCAGGGGGCGTGTACAATGAGCAGTTCTTC. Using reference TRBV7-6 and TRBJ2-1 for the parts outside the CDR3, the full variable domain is GAGVSQSPRYKVTKRGQDVALRCDPISGHVSLYWYRQALGQGPEFLTYFNYEAQQDKSGLPNDRFSAERPEGSISTLTIQRTEQRDSAMYRCASSSGGVYNEQFFGPGTRLTVL.

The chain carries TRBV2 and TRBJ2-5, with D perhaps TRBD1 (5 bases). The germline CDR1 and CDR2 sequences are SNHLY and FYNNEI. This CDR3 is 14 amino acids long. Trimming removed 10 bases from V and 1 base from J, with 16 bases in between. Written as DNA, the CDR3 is TGTGCCACGAGAATCCAGGGAACCCAAGAGACCCAGTACTTC. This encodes CATRIQGTQETQYF.